A single sample is the source of the 16 T cell receptor beta chains below, sequenced in a study of blood T cell repertoires in COVID-19. The assay was immunoSEQ multiplex PCR, and TCRdb's table has in-frame clones only and misses some. The data contain approximately 260,000 clones, about 88% of them seen just once; the ten biggest clones take up 2.1%. Sequenced material: peripheral blood. These receptors were collected from a woman in her thirties or forties who had recovered from COVID-19.

Only a few counts were recorded for this clone. The V and J genes are TRBV10-3 and TRBJ2-7; TRBD2 aligns across 9 bases. This CDR3 is 13 amino acids long. Germline values: CDR1 ENHRY, CDR2 SYGVKD. Germline trimming cut 8 bases from V and 6 bases from J; bases unmatched to any gene: 8. CDR3 DNA sequence: TGTGCCATCCAGCGGGAGGTCTTTCGCGAGCAGTACTTC. This encodes CAIQREVFREQYF.

V gene TRBV4-1 combines with J gene TRBJ2-5; D is unclear. Germline lookup yields CDR1 MGHRA and CDR2 YSYEKL. V was cut by 0 bases and J by 2 bases, with 16 bases left in between. This CDR3 has 17 amino acids. Here the CDR3 reads CASSQDLYSRTQETQYF. Written as DNA, the CDR3 is TGCGCCAGCAGCCAAGATCTCTACAGCCGAACTCAAGAGACCCAGTACTTC.

This clone appeared once. The chain has TRBV2 and TRBJ2-3, with 9 bases matching TRBD1. V was clipped by 6 bases and J by 1 base; unmatched bases: 8. CDR3 length: 16 residues. Germline-derived CDR1 and CDR2 are SNHLY and FYNNEI. CDR3 sequence: CASRGFGDRGTDTQYF. CDR3 coding DNA: TGTGCCAGCAGGGGGTTCGGGGACAGGGGCACAGATACGCAGTATTTT.

The rearrangement links TRBV29-1 to TRBJ1-3; 8 bases map to TRBD1. Germline lookup yields CDR1 SQVTM and CDR2 ANQGSEA. The CDR3 consists of 14 residues. V gave up 6 bases and J gave up 4 bases; unmatched junction bases: 8. CDR3 DNA: TGCAGCGTGCAAAAACAGGGGGGAGGAAACACCATATATTTT. It yields the protein CSVQKQGGGNTIYF.

The chain couples TRBV19 to TRBJ2-7, with 14 nucleotides matching TRBD2. Germline V gives CDR1 LNHDA, CDR2 SQIVND (reference sequence). The CDR3 runs to 15 residues. V gave up 6 bases and J gave up 6 bases; unmatched junction bases: 7. In DNA form, the CDR3 reads TGTGCCAGTAGACCTCCGGGACTAGCGGGAGCCGAGCAGTACTTC. It codes for CASRPPGLAGAEQYF.

J is TRBJ1-6 and V is TRBV7-9, with D unresolved. Between the trimmed V and J ends, which lost 6 bases and 8 bases, there was a span of 8 bases. The germline V gene encodes CDR1 SEHNR and CDR2 FQNEAQ (reference sequence). The CDR3 covers 12 residues. The CDR3 bases are TGTGCCAGCAGTTCTGTTTATTCACCCCTCCACTTT. Its protein product is CASSSVYSPLHF.

V is TRBV6-5 and J is TRBJ1-2; 8 bases line up with TRBD1. J gave up 2 bases and V 4 bases, and 9 bases lay outside the gene matches. This CDR3 has 16 residues. Germline V gene sequence: CDR1 MNHEY, CDR2 SVGAGI. In DNA, the CDR3 is TGTGCCAGCAGTTTAGGACAGGGCAGAATAAACTATGGCTACACCTTC. It codes for CASSLGQGRINYGYTF.

The chain carries TRBV2 and TRBJ1-5, with 7 nucleotides matching TRBD1. Losses at the gene ends were 1 base for V and 9 bases for J; bases not matched to a gene: 9. CDR3 length: 15 residues. Germline V gene data show CDR1 as SNHLY and CDR2 as FYNNEI. DNA for the CDR3: TGTGCCAGCAGTGAAGGCGGGACAGAGTTATGGCCCCAGCATTTT. Residues: CASSEGGTELWPQHF.

The CDR3: CASSARTSSGEQYF. In DNA form, the CDR3 reads TGTGCCAGCAGCGCGCGGACTTCATCGGGCGAGCAGTACTTC. J is TRBJ2-7 and V is TRBV7-2; D possibly corresponds to TRBD2 (5 bases). Looked up from germline, CDR1 is SGHTA and CDR2 is FQGNSA. The V end lost 5 bases, the J end lost 6 bases, and 17 bases lay between the germline ends. This CDR3 is 14 amino acids long.

The V gene is TRBV19, the J gene TRBJ1-2; the D gene is possibly TRBD1 (5 bases). The CDR3 is 15 residues long. V was trimmed by 9 bases and J by 2 bases, leaving 19 bases between them. From germline, CDR1 is LNHDA and CDR2 SQIVND (reference sequence). The CDR3 protein is CASHLRERGNYGYTF. For the CDR3, the DNA is TGTGCCAGCCACCTTAGGGAAAGGGGAAACTATGGCTACACCTTC.

The sample holds a few counts of this clone. V and J are TRBV19 and TRBJ1-4; 7 bases are a match to TRBD1. The junction had 3 bases not matched to a gene; V was cut back by 2 bases and J by 3 bases. Germline V gene lookup returns CDR1 LNHDA and CDR2 SQIVND (reference sequence). The CDR3 loop spans 15 amino acids. The CDR3 DNA reads as TGTGCCAGTAGTATAATGGGGACAGCTAATGAAAAACTGTTTTTT. Translated: CASSIMGTANEKLFF.

The J gene is TRBJ2-1, the V gene TRBV5-8; possibly TRBD2 for D (6 bases). The V gene lost 7 bases and the J gene lost 5 bases, with 19 bases spanning the gap. Germline V gives CDR1 SGHTS, CDR2 YDEGEE. This CDR3 contains 15 residues. CDR3: CASARPGDINNEQFF. CDR3 DNA sequence: TGTGCCAGCGCCAGACCGGGGGATATAAACAATGAGCAGTTCTTC. The variable domain in full, completed from reference TRBV5-8 and TRBJ2-1, reads EAGVTQSPTHLIKTRGQQATLRCSPISGHTSVYWYQQALGLGLQFLLWYDEGEERNRGNFPPRFSGRQFPNYSSELNVNALELEDSALYLCASARPGDINNEQFFGPGTRLTVL.

This clone occurred a few times. This rearrangement joins TRBV20-1 to TRBJ1-1; no clear D. This CDR3 has 11 amino acids. V lost 2 bases and J 5 bases, leaving 6 bases between the germline ends. The germline gives CDR1 DFQATT, CDR2 SNEGSKA (reference sequence). CDR3 region: CSARTRTEAFF. In DNA, the CDR3 is TGCAGTGCTAGAACTAGGACTGAAGCTTTCTTT.

The chain recombines TRBV4-2 with TRBJ1-3, with D possibly TRBD1 on 6 matching bases. The CDR3 covers 16 residues. Trimming removed 4 bases from V and 0 bases from J, with 13 bases in between. CDR1 LGHNA and CDR2 YNFKEQ come from the germline V gene. The CDR3 loop is CASSPGRGGSGNTIYF. CDR3 bases: TGTGCCAGCAGCCCGGGAAGGGGGGGCTCTGGAAACACCATATATTTT.

The V and J genes are TRBV4-3 and TRBJ2-7, with D unresolved. Germline-derived CDR1 and CDR2 are LGHNA and YSLEER. Trimming left V 2 bases short and J 3 bases short, with 8 bases between. This CDR3 is built from 13 residues. The CDR3: CASSQSTGYEQYF. CDR3 nucleotide sequence: TGCGCCAGCAGCCAATCAACTGGCTACGAGCAGTACTTC.

Turning to this clone: This CDR3 is also generated by other DNA sequences in the sample. V is TRBV18 and J is TRBJ2-2; maybe TRBD2 (5 bases). V lost 0 bases and J lost 2, with 7 bases in between. Germline loops: CDR1 KGHSH, CDR2 LQKENI. The CDR3 extends over 15 amino acids. The CDR3 DNA reads TGTGCCAGCTCACCACCCGGGGTAAACACCGGGGAGCTGTTTTTT. Residues: CASSPPGVNTGELFF.